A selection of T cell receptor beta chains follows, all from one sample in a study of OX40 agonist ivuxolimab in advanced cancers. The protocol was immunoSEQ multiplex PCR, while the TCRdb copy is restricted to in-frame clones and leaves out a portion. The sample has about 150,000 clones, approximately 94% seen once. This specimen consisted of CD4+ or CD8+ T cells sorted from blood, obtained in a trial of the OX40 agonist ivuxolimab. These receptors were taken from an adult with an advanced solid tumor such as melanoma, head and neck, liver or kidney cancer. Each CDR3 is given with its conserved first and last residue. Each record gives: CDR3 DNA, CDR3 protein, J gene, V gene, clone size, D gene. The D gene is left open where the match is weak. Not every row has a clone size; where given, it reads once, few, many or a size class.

TGTGCCTGGAGTGGGACAGAGTATGGCTACACCTTC CAWSGTEYGYTF TRBJ1-2 TRBV30 . .
TGTGCCAGCAGTCCCCAGGGGGGCGAAGCTTTCTTT CASSPQGGEAFF TRBJ1-1 TRBV27 . TRBD1
TGTGCCAGCAGTTACAGGGGCGGCTACACCTTC CASSYRGGYTF TRBJ1-2 TRBV6-6 once .
TGTGCCAGCAGCTCCCTAGCGGGCGAGCAGTACTTC CASSSLAGEQYF TRBJ2-7 TRBV7-9 . TRBD2
TGTGCCAGCAGTTTACCTGGTGCCGGGACAGGGGTCGAGCAGTACTTC CASSLPGAGTGVEQYF TRBJ2-7 TRBV28 . TRBD1
TGTGCCAGCACGGCCCAGGGGGAGGACCAGCCCCAGCATTTT CASTAQGEDQPQHF TRBJ1-5 TRBV2 . TRBD1
TGTGCCAGCAGCTTGGGCACTAGCGGTGATACGCAGTATTTT CASSLGTSGDTQYF TRBJ2-3 TRBV5-6 . TRBD2
TGTGCCAGCTCACCATTAGCCGGGGGTACGGGCTACGAGCAGTACTTC CASSPLAGGTGYEQYF TRBJ2-7 TRBV18 . .
TGTGCCAGTAGTATAGCTCCGGGGACAGGGGAAGAGACCCAGTACTTC CASSIAPGTGEETQYF TRBJ2-5 TRBV19 . TRBD1
TGTGCCAGCAGCTCTGGGGGGGGACTAGCCCCGTCGCGCGAGCAGTTCTTC CASSSGGGLAPSREQFF TRBJ2-1 TRBV21-1 . .
TGTGCCAGCAGCTTAAATTCGGGAGGATCAGAGACCCAGTACTTC CASSLNSGGSETQYF TRBJ2-5 TRBV11-2 . TRBD2
TGCGCCAGCACCCTCGGGACTCTCCGAGATACGCAGTATTTT CASTLGTLRDTQYF TRBJ2-3 TRBV5-1 once .
TGTGCCAGCAGCTTGGGGAGCGGCACTGAAGCTTTCTTT CASSLGSGTEAFF TRBJ1-1 TRBV7-2 . .
TGCGCCAGCAGCTCTCTCCCCGGGAGCACCTACGAGCAGTACTTC CASSSLPGSTYEQYF TRBJ2-7 TRBV5-1 . .
TGTGCCAGCAACCTTGGGGCAGCGAGTGTTACCAGCAATCAGCCCCAGCATTTT CASNLGAASVTSNQPQHF TRBJ1-5 TRBV5-8 . .
TGTGCTAGTGGTTTGGACCTCACCACGCAGTATTTT CASGLDLTTQYF TRBJ2-3 TRBV12-5 . .
TGTGCCAGCAGCCGAGGGACTAGCCCACTCAATGAGCAGTTCTTC CASSRGTSPLNEQFF TRBJ2-1 TRBV14 . TRBD2
TGTGCCAGCAGTTACTCCTGGGAGACCCAGTACTTC CASSYSWETQYF TRBJ2-5 TRBV6-6 . .
TGTGCCATCAGCTCCGGGACAGGGATGAACACTGAAGCTTTCTTT CAISSGTGMNTEAFF TRBJ1-1 TRBV10-3 . TRBD1
TGTGCCAGCAGTTACCCCGGCAGCGGGAGTCGAGGCACAGATACGCAGTATTTT CASSYPGSGSRGTDTQYF TRBJ2-3 TRBV27 . TRBD2
TGTGCCAGCAGCGTCCAAGGCAGGGAGACCCAGTACTTC CASSVQGRETQYF TRBJ2-5 TRBV9 . .
TGTGCCAGCAGCTTGGGGCTTACCCTGAACACTGAAGCTTTCTTT CASSLGLTLNTEAFF TRBJ1-1 TRBV5-4 . .
TGTGCCAGCAGCTCTTACAGCTTGAACACTGAAGCTTTCTTT CASSSYSLNTEAFF TRBJ1-1 TRBV11-2 . .
TGTGCCAGCAGGCAGGGGCCTGGAAACACCATATATTTT CASRQGPGNTIYF TRBJ1-3 TRBV7-8 . .
TGTGCCACCAGCGGTGGCGTGGCCTACACCGGGGAGCTGTTTTTT CATSGGVAYTGELFF TRBJ2-2 TRBV15 . .
TGTGCCAGCAGTTCCCGGGACAGGGAATCACCCCTCCACTTT CASSSRDRESPLHF TRBJ1-6 TRBV6-6 . TRBD1
TGTGCCAGCAGTAAGGCGTCGGGACAGACTGGAAACACCATATATTTT CASSKASGQTGNTIYF TRBJ1-3 TRBV2 . TRBD1
TGTGCCAGCAGTGAACCAGGGGGATCGTCCAACTATGGCTACACCTTC CASSEPGGSSNYGYTF TRBJ1-2 TRBV6-1 . TRBD1
TGTGCCAGCAGTGCCGGACCGGGACGGCAGCCCCAGCATTTT CASSAGPGRQPQHF TRBJ1-5 TRBV2 . .
TGCGCCAGCAGCTTGGAGTCAAGTCAGCCCCAGCATTTT CASSLESSQPQHF TRBJ1-5 TRBV5-1 . .
TGTGCCAGCAGTTTATCGTTTAATGGCAATCAGCCCCAGCATTTT CASSLSFNGNQPQHF TRBJ1-5 TRBV27 . .
TGTGCCAGCAGCCCATACAGGTTCCCGCCGTACGAGCAGTACTTC CASSPYRFPPYEQYF TRBJ2-7 TRBV7-9 . .
TGTGCCAGCAGCTCCTATAGGACAGATACGCAGTATTTT CASSSYRTDTQYF TRBJ2-3 TRBV7-2 . .
TGTGCCAGCAGCGAGGCGGGGGATCGGGCAGATACGCAGTATTTT CASSEAGDRADTQYF TRBJ2-3 TRBV6-1 once TRBD2
TGTGCCAGTTCCCAATTAGGCGGGAGGTCCTACGAGCAGTACTTC CASSQLGGRSYEQYF TRBJ2-7 TRBV19 once TRBD2
TGTGCCAGTAGTATTTTATCGACTAGCGGGAGGCTCTCCTACAATGAGCAGTTCTTC CASSILSTSGRLSYNEQFF TRBJ2-1 TRBV19 . TRBD2
TGTGCCAGCTCACCACAGGGGACAGGGAACACCGGGGAGCTGTTTTTT CASSPQGTGNTGELFF TRBJ2-2 TRBV18 . TRBD1
TGCGCCAGCAGCGGCGGGCCCGGGACCTACAATGAGCAGTTCTTC CASSGGPGTYNEQFF TRBJ2-1 TRBV5-1 . .
TGTGCCAGCTCGGCGGGACACCGGTATGGCTACACCTTC CASSAGHRYGYTF TRBJ1-2 TRBV6-1 . .
TGTGCCAGCAGTGTTGACAGCACCGGGGAGCTGTTTTTT CASSVDSTGELFF TRBJ2-2 TRBV2 . .
TGTGCCAGCAGCTTAAACGGGTTGGGGCAAAACGAGCAGTACTTC CASSLNGLGQNEQYF TRBJ2-7 TRBV7-2 once .
TGTGCCAGCAGTGTTTCCAGTCGGGGCTACACCTTC CASSVSSRGYTF TRBJ1-2 TRBV6-6 . .
TGTGCCAGCACTGCGGGGGGTGTAGGAATCTATGGCTACACCTTC CASTAGGVGIYGYTF TRBJ1-2 TRBV28 once .
TGTGCCAGTAGTGCCCGACAGGGGGCCAGCGAGCAGTACTTC CASSARQGASEQYF TRBJ2-7 TRBV19 . TRBD1
TGTGCCAGCAGGGGAGGGGTTGAGGAGACCCAGTACTTC CASRGGVEETQYF TRBJ2-5 TRBV5-4 . TRBD2
TGTGCCAGCAGTTATATCCGGGGAAACACCGGGGAGCTGTTTTTT CASSYIRGNTGELFF TRBJ2-2 TRBV6-6 . .
TGTGCCAGCAGTGAGGCGGGGGGGGCAGGCAATCAGCCCCAGCATTTT CASSEAGGAGNQPQHF TRBJ1-5 TRBV6-1 . .
TGTGCCATCAGTGGTGGACTAGCGGGAACCTACGAGCAGTACTTC CAISGGLAGTYEQYF TRBJ2-7 TRBV10-3 . TRBD2
TGTGCCAGCAGCCCCGGGACGGTCACCGGGGAGCTGTTTTTT CASSPGTVTGELFF TRBJ2-2 TRBV7-3 once .
TGTGCCAGCAGCTTATTTGTCAGAGACAATGAGCAGTTCTTC CASSLFVRDNEQFF TRBJ2-1 TRBV11-2 . .
TGCGCCAGCAGCCGCCAGACAGGGTCTGTCTACGAGCAGTACTTC CASSRQTGSVYEQYF TRBJ2-7 TRBV4-1 . TRBD1
TGTGCCAGCAGTTTAAGGTCGATATCACCCCTCCACTTT CASSLRSISPLHF TRBJ1-6 TRBV28 . .
TGCAGCACAGGGGACAATGAGCAGTTCTTC CSTGDNEQFF TRBJ2-1 TRBV29-1 . TRBD1